This T cell receptor beta chain was retrieved from a study of CD8+ T cells in alopecia areata. The V end lost 5 bases, the J end lost 7 bases, and 13 bases lay between the germline ends. CDR3 length: 14 amino acids. CDR1 is SGHNT, CDR2 YYREEE, per germline (reference sequence). In each case, RNA was isolated and then reverse transcribed into cDNA as the sequencing template. Repertoires were generated with immunoSEQ multiplex PCR, while TCRdb's copy carries only in-frame clones and drops some. In the table there are roughly 250,000 clones, 67% of which are singletons. This chain joins TRBV5-4 and TRBJ1-6; no reliable D call. The sequencing here drew on CD4+ T cells sorted from blood, taken at week 0. The sequence was obtained from a human donor with alopecia areata. CDR3 nucleotides: TGTGCCAGCAGGGCGGGGAGGAGCAATTCACCCCTCCACTTT. As protein: CASRAGRSNSPLHF. The variable domain in full, with the rest retrieved from reference TRBV5-4 and TRBJ1-6, is ETGVTQSPTHLIKTRGQQVTLRCSSQSGHNTVSWYQQALGQGPQFIFQYYREEENGRGNFPPRFSGLQFPNYSSELNVNALELDDSALYLCASRAGRSNSPLHFGNGTRLTVT.